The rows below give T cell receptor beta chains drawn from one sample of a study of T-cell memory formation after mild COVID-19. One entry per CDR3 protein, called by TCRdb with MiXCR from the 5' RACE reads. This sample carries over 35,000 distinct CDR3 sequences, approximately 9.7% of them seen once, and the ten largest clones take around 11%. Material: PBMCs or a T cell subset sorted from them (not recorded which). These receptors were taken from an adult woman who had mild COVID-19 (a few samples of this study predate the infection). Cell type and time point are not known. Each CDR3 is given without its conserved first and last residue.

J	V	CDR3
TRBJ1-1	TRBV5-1	ASSLGRGMSTEAF
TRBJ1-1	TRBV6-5	ASSYGDREAAEAF
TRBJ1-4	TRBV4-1	ASSQEGGVVREKLF
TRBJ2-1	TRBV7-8	ASSLSRGSGGVSYNEQF
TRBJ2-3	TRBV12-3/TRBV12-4	ASSLRLAGVSTDTQY
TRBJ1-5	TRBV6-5	ASSYSGRHNQPQH
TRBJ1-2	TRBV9	ACSVVTNYGYT
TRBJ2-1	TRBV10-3	AISDPRVGTSLEQF
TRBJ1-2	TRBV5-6	ASSPTGDDLYGYT
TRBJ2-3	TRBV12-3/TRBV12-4	ASSSGTGSTDTQY
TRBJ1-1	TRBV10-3	AISAGENTEAF
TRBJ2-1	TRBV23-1	ASSHRDRIWNEQF
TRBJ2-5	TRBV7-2	ASSAGVRETQY
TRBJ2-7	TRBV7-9	ASSPYARSREEQY
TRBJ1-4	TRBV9	ASSVAGGNGEKLF
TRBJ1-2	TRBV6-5	ASSYSTGGGGYT
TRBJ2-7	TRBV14	ASSVAGGTYEQY
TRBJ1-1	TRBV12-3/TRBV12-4	ASSFTPNTEAF
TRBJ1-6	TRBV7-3	ASSLDGGFNSPLH
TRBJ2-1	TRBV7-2	ASTQRGQGVYNEQF
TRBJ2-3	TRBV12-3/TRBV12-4	ASSRQGFTDTQY
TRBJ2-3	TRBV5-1	ASSPEPGDTQY
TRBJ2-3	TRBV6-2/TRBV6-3	ASSPGTSGHTDTQY
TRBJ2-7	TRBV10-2	ASSGPPTYEQY
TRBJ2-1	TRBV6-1	ASSSGTGSSNEQF
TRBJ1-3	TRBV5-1	ASREGSSTSGNTIY
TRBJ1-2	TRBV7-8	ASSLVGTGDGYT
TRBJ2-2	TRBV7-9	ASSAPLTSGTGELF
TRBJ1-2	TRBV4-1	ASSQESQSGYT
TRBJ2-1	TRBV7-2	ASSFRQTYNEQF
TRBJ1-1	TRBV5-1	ASSSRADRNTEAF
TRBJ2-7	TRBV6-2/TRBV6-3	ASSYSEDGGGEQY
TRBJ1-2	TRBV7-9	ASSLASPGYYGYT
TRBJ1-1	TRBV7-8	ASSHGPQRVGTEAF
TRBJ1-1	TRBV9	ASSVSGITEAF
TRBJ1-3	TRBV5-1	ASSASGTGANTIY
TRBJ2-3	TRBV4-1	ASSHTVGVTDTQY
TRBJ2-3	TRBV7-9	ASSLAPGADTQY
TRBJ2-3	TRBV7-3	ASSLGARGQGTDTQY
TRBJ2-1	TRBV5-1	ASSLLGSFYNEQF
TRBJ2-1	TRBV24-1	ATSLRLAGDNEQF
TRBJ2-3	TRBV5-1	ASSSASGYSYTDTQY
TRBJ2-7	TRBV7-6	ASSLAVSGVYEQY
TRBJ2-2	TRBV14	ASSQRLAANTGELF
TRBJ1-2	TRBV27	ASSHRENYGYT
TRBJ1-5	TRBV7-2	ASSVVAAAHQPQH
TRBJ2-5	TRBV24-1	ATSTGRETQY
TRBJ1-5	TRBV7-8	ASSLARTAYQPQH
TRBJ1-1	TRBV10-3	DISTWTGDNTEAF
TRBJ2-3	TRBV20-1	SAKQGAGTDTQY
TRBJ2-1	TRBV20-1	SARDLAGASYNEQF
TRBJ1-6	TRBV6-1	ATEPGASNSPLH
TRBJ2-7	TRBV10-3	AISESGTGGGYEQY
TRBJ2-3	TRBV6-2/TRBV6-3	ASRQGTGRRLTQY
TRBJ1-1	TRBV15	ATSTGRRRAF
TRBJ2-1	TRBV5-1	ASSLEGELSYNEQF
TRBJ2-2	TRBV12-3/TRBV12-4	ASQGALISGELF
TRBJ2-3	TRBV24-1	ATSASGVNNTQY
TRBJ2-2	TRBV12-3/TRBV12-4	ASSARAAGGSMDGELF